This T cell receptor (beta chain) was sequenced for a study of T cell responses to AZD1222 COVID-19 vaccine. Germline V lookup: CDR1 KGHSH, CDR2 LQKENI. There are 16 residues in the CDR3. V dropped 0 bases and J dropped 2; count of bases not matched to a gene: 6. To note about this clone: Its antigen is still unknown.

Sequenced by immunoSEQ multiplex PCR; TCRdb stores in-frame clones only, minus some. The sample carries about 110,000 clones, 80% to 85% recorded once. Study-level points and caveats: Of spike-specific TCRs, nearly half reportedly target regions left unmutated in variants. Clonal diversity was possibly underestimated, and the donors were mostly white British, with more females.

This receptor was identified in an adult in good health. V and J are TRBV18 and TRBJ2-5, with 7 positions matching TRBD1. Sequenced material: peripheral blood, taken on day 0 of AZD1222 vaccination. The CDR3 coding sequence is TGTGCCAGCTCACCACCGTACAGGGGCCGGCAAGAGACCCAGTACTTC. This sequence encodes CASSPPYRGRQETQYF.